Sequencing of this T cell receptor (beta chain) was carried out in a study of beta chain features in type 1 diabetes. Germline CDR1 is KGHSH and CDR2 is LQKENI. The CDR3 covers 13 residues. The V end was cut by 3 bases, the J end by 3 bases, with 8 bases between. This clone appeared once. Antigen unknown. CD45RO/CCR7/CD25/CD127/CD95/CD27 separated CD4+ naive, central memory, regulatory and stem cell-like memory cells by sorting. Isolated RNA was reverse transcribed in full, so expressed TCRB transcripts were sequenced. Assay used: immunoSEQ multiplex PCR; TCRdb lists only in-frame clones, some missing. The table has roughly 340,000 clones, roughly an eighth seen once; the top ten hold 0.0095% to 0.011%. Study-wide findings and caveats: Within each of all four CD4+ subsets, Type 1 diabetes patients had TCRB CDR3s that were moderately but significantly shorter. cDNA-based reads could over-represent cells with high TCR expression. A greater similarity of naive, central memory and Treg TCRB repertoires was seen among patients than among healthy donors.

Sequenced material: naive CD4+ T cells from blood. The gene calls are TRBV18 and TRBJ1-2, with D possibly being TRBD1 (5 bases). This TCR came from a woman between 18 and 29 years old with type 1 diabetes. CDR3 DNA sequence: TGTGCCAGCTCACCCCAGGGTGACTATGGCTACACCTTC. It specifies CASSPQGDYGYTF.